The 22 T cell receptor beta chains below were found in one sample sequenced in a study. Each CDR3 protein gets one entry after TCRdb re-called the 5' RACE reads with MiXCR. The sample has under 65,000 distinct CDR3 sequences, less than 25% seen once. Treg sorting used a CD4+CD25+CD127-/low gate. The sequencing input was tumor-infiltrating Tregs sorted from the breast tumor. The receptors here all came from a female donor with breast cancer.

J is TRBJ2-3 and V is TRBV29-1; D gene unclear. Trimming took 0 bases from V and 1 from J, leaving 8 bases between them. The CDR3 has 14 amino acids. Germline values: CDR1 SQVTM, CDR2 ANQGSEA. The CDR3 protein is CSVEEGPGTDTQYF. The CDR3 bases are TGCAGCGTTGAAGAAGGACCAGGCACAGATACGCAGTATTTT.

This clonotype occurred a few times. The chain recombines TRBV27 with TRBJ2-7, with 7 bases fitting TRBD1. CDR1 and CDR2 (germline): MNHEY, SMNVEV (reference sequence). CDR3 size: 14 residues. V lost 5 bases, J lost 3 bases, and 7 bases stayed unmatched. The CDR3, as DNA: TGTGCCAGCAGTCCCCGGGACAGCGTCTACGAGCAGTACTTC. Amino acid sequence: CASSPRDSVYEQYF.

This clonotype was observed a handful of times. The chain joins TRBV3-1 to TRBJ2-2; D is unresolved. The ends were cut back, 2 bases at V and 3 bases at J, with 4 bases in the middle. Germline V gives CDR1 LGHDT, CDR2 YNNKEL (reference sequence). CDR3 size: 13 residues. The DNA of the CDR3 is TGTGCCAGCAGCCAATTCTACACCGGGGAGCTGTTTTTT. Its translation: CASSQFYTGELFF.

This clonotype occurred a few times. The chain links TRBV5-5 to TRBJ2-7, with D hard to call. CDR3 size: 14 residues. Trimming took off 2 bases at V and 6 bases at J, with 15 bases between the two ends. Germline CDR1 is SGHKS and CDR2 is YYEKEE (reference sequence). Here the CDR3 reads CASSFARNYPEQYF. The CDR3 nucleotides are TGTGCCAGCAGCTTCGCTAGGAACTACCCCGAGCAGTACTTC.

The table lists this clonotype with a few counts. J is TRBJ1-2 and V is TRBV24-1, with 7 bases identical to TRBD1. This CDR3 contains 14 residues. Germline lookup yields CDR1 KGHDR and CDR2 SFDVKD. V lost 1 base, J lost 4 bases, and 2 bases stayed unmatched. The CDR3 DNA follows: TGTGCCACCAGTGATTTCCGACAGGGCTATGGCTACACCTTC. Encoded protein: CATSDFRQGYGYTF.

This clonotype has just a few counts. This chain connects TRBV20-1 to TRBJ1-1; the D is unclear. Trimming took 2 bases from V and 4 from J, leaving 11 bases between them. This CDR3 spans 13 amino acids. The germline gives CDR1 DFQATT, CDR2 SNEGSKA (reference sequence). CDR3 sequence reads: CSARSNVGTEAFF. The CDR3 coding sequence is TGCAGTGCTAGATCTAACGTAGGCACTGAAGCTTTCTTT.

J is TRBJ2-3 and V is TRBV7-9; D might be TRBD2 (6 bases). V lost 3 bases to trimming and J lost 7 bases, with 14 bases between them. CDR3 size: 14 residues. Germline CDR1 SEHNR, CDR2 FQNEAQ (reference sequence). In DNA form, the CDR3 reads TGTGCCAGCAGCTTTAGCGGAAGAGCAAATACGCAGTATTTT. It codes for CASSFSGRANTQYF.

This clonotype was seen once. Just one base apart from a much larger clone, this may be a read error. The rearrangement uses TRBV5-1 and TRBJ2-6; TRBD1 might be the D (6 bases). Germline CDR1 SGHRS, CDR2 YFSETQ. This CDR3 spans 16 amino acids. The CDR3 DNA sequence: TGCGCCGGCAGCCCCCTAGGGGGCTCTGGGGCCAACGTCCTGACTTTC. This encodes CAGSPLGGSGANVLTF.

The chain uses TRBV29-1 and TRBJ2-6; D perhaps matches TRBD1 (5 bases). The CDR3 is 12 amino acids. Germline-derived CDR1 and CDR2 are SQVTM and ANQGSEA. V was cut by 6 bases and J by 12 bases, with 15 bases left in between. The CDR3 protein is CSVQTALGVLTF. CDR3 sequence (DNA): TGCAGCGTACAGACAGCCCTTGGCGTCCTGACTTTC.

This clonotype was counted between two and nine times. The chain uses TRBV4-2 and TRBJ1-5; D possibly corresponds to TRBD1 (6 bases). The V and J ends lost 0 bases and 9 bases respectively, with 15 bases between them. The CDR3 totals 15 residues. Germline V CDR1 and CDR2: LGHNA, YNFKEQ. As DNA, the CDR3 is TGTGCCAGCAGCCAAGATAATACAGGGAGCCGGCCCCAGCATTTT. This encodes CASSQDNTGSRPQHF.

This chain links TRBV3-1 with TRBJ2-3; TRBD2 is a possible D gene (6 bases). CDR1 and CDR2 (germline): LGHDT, YNNKEL (reference sequence). Trimming cost V 2 bases and J 5 bases, with 11 bases left between them. This CDR3 contains 14 residues. The CDR3 loop is CASSQRERGDTQYF. CDR3 in DNA: TGTGCCAGCAGCCAACGGGAGAGGGGAGATACGCAGTATTTT.

This chain's CDR3 is CSATLFGASGSPDEQFF. Written as DNA, the CDR3 is TGCAGTGCTACCTTGTTTGGGGCTAGCGGGTCTCCGGATGAGCAGTTCTTC. V usage is TRBV20-1 and J usage is TRBJ2-1; 8 bases map to TRBD2. Germline values: CDR1 DFQATT, CDR2 SNEGSKA (reference sequence). Trimming took 4 bases from V and 8 from J; bases not matched to a gene: 19. CDR3 size: 17 residues.

This clonotype showed up many times. This chain connects TRBV4-2 to TRBJ1-6; D is unclear. Trimming shortened V by 1 base and J by 8 bases, and 12 bases separated the two germline ends. The CDR3 is made up of 15 amino acids. Germline V gives CDR1 LGHNA, CDR2 YNFKEQ. CDR3: CASSQGVGGDSPLHF. The CDR3 DNA reads TGTGCCAGCAGCCAAGGAGTCGGTGGGGATTCACCCCTCCACTTT.

This clonotype was recorded at least ten times. This chain uses TRBV28 with TRBJ1-2, with no clear D. Per germline, CDR1 MDHEN and CDR2 SYDVKM. V lost 1 base to trimming and J lost 3 bases, with 3 bases between them. CDR3 length: 12 residues. The chain's CDR3 is CASSLLHYGYTF. The DNA for the CDR3 is TGTGCCAGCAGTTTATTACACTATGGCTACACCTTC.

Turning to this clonotype: Its ends do not fully match the called genes, so a read error is possible. The rearrangement uses TRBV5-1 and TRBJ1-2, with TRBD1 matching over 9 bases. Germline values: CDR1 SGHRS, CDR2 YFSETQ. This CDR3 contains 14 residues. DNA for the CDR3: TGCGCCAGCAGTTTGGGACAGGGCGGCTATGGCTACACCTTC. Amino acid sequence: CASSLGQGGYGYTF.

The sample holds a few counts of this clonotype. This chain links TRBV6-2 or TRBV6-3 with TRBJ2-1; D possibly corresponds to TRBD2 (6 bases). Germline CDR1 is MNHEY and CDR2 is SVGEGT. With 2 bases removed from V and 8 bases from J, the gap between germline ends came to 13 bases. CDR3 length equals 14 residues. CDR3 residues: CASSYLWPSDEQFF. In DNA, the CDR3 is TGTGCCAGCAGTTACCTCTGGCCTAGCGATGAGCAGTTCTTC.

The V gene is TRBV6-5, the J gene TRBJ2-3; the match to TRBD2 covers 10 bases. V was clipped by 3 bases and J by 2 bases; unmatched bases: 2. CDR3 size: 15 residues. Per germline, CDR1 MNHEY and CDR2 SVGAGI. CDR3 nucleotide sequence: TGTGCCAGCAGTTATGGGACTAGCGACACAGATACGCAGTATTTT. Amino acids: CASSYGTSDTDTQYF.

The chain employs TRBV28 and TRBJ2-2; the D call may be TRBD1 or TRBD2 (5 bases each). The germline CDR1 and CDR2 sequences are MDHEN and SYDVKM. CDR3 length: 15 amino acids. Deletions cut 5 bases from V and 5 bases from J, with 15 bases between. The CDR3 region is CASSPGIRGTGELFF. For the CDR3, the DNA is TGTGCCAGCAGTCCAGGGATACGGGGTACCGGGGAGCTGTTTTTT.

This clonotype was observed at least ten times. The chain carries TRBV7-2 and TRBJ2-3; D may be TRBD2 (6 bases). In germline, CDR1 is SGHTA, CDR2 FQGNSA. This CDR3 is 15 amino acids long. With 6 bases removed from V and 2 bases from J, the gap between germline ends came to 15 bases. The CDR3 sequence is CASRSPGLFTDTQYF. The CDR3 DNA is TGTGCCAGCAGGTCTCCGGGACTTTTCACAGATACGCAGTATTTT.

The CDR3, as DNA: TGCAGCGCCATACTTAACACTGAAGCTTTCTTT. It codes for CSAILNTEAFF. This chain uses TRBV29-1 with TRBJ1-1; D not certain. The germline V gene encodes CDR1 SQVTM and CDR2 ANQGSEA. V was trimmed by 7 bases and J by 2 bases, leaving 8 bases between them. The CDR3 consists of 11 residues.

Points on this clonotype: The CDR3 end shows no conserved phenylalanine or tryptophan, and so a read error is likely. The chain is built from TRBV11-2 and TRBJ2-2; 9 nucleotides align to TRBD1. The CDR3 is made up of 16 amino acids. J lost 5 bases, V lost 4 bases, and 8 bases had no gene match. Germline V gene data show CDR1 as SGHAT and CDR2 as FQNNGV. The CDR3 sequence is CASSYPGQGRTGELFS. The DNA of the CDR3 is TGTGCCAGCAGCTATCCGGGACAGGGTCGGACCGGGGAGCTGTTTTCT.

The chain recombines TRBV7-2 with TRBJ2-1, with 7 bases that match TRBD2. The CDR3 is made up of 14 amino acids. Per the germline V gene, CDR1 is SGHTA and CDR2 is FQGNSA. The junction had 3 bases not matched to a gene; V was cut back by 3 bases and J by 4 bases. CDR3 sequence (DNA): TGTGCCAGCAGCTTCGCCGGGAGGTACAATGAGCAGTTCTTC. It translates to CASSFAGRYNEQFF.